This T cell receptor beta chain is drawn from a study of shared clonotypes between healthy human individuals. Study background: Researchers drew samples from two women and three men aged 18 to 49. Study-wide results and limits: The rarefaction results pointed to incomplete sorted-subset sequencing despite large depth. When compared with the clonotypes that were shared by all four sorted-subset donors, the non-shared clonotypes turned out to have lower generation probabilities. A few donors had roughly 5.2% of their naive CD4 clonotypes in common.

The CDR3 is 16 residues long. The trim removed 4 bases at V and 7 bases at J, leaving 11 bases unmatched. CDR1 is SGHRS and CDR2 is YFSETQ in the germline V gene. Remarks on this clone: Its cognate antigen is unknown.

The method was immunoSEQ multiplex PCR; TCRdb's version includes in-frame clones alone and lacks a portion of them. This table has 2 million to 2.5 million clones, over 90% appearing once. This receptor was taken from a man aged 18-30 years in good health. Some clones in this sample may be carry-over from other donors' samples. The V call is TRBV5-1, the J call TRBJ1-4; 9 bases are shared with TRBD1. Material for sequencing was naive CD4+ T cells from PBMCs. The subset was: CD45RA+ positively selected. The CDR3: CASSTGDRGAFEKLFF. The CDR3 DNA is TGCGCCAGCAGCACGGGCGACAGGGGGGCTTTTGAAAAACTGTTTTTT.